Below, one T cell receptor (beta chain) is given with its context. These data are taken from a study of metastatic and nonmetastatic thyroid tumors. CDR1 is KGHDR and CDR2 is SFDVKD in the germline V gene. The CDR3 contains 14 residues. V lost 9 bases to trimming and J lost 0 bases, with 12 bases between them. Each patient came to thyroid surgery without any prior treatment (of any kind). With MiXCR, TCRdb reprocessed the PCR reads. The table lists around 44,000 clones, 28% of them singletons. The clonotype comes from a male donor with papillary thyroid cancer or a benign thyroid nodule (not recorded which). Some clones in this sample may be carry-over from other donors' samples. The gene calls are TRBV24-1 and TRBJ2-3; D remains unclear. Source material: blood. The CDR3 loop reads CATSNRASTDTQYF. The CDR3 region has the DNA TGTGCCACCTCTAATAGGGCCAGCACAGATACGCAGTATTTT.